This T cell receptor beta chain derives from a study of glioma-infiltrating T cells after dendritic cell vaccination. Study-wide background: At biweekly intervals, patients got three intradermal dendritic cell vaccine injections. Study observations and caveats: Longer survival after dendritic cell vaccination followed higher pretreatment TIL content.

On this clone itself: Its specificity is not known.

Primers: 60 V beta forward and 13 J beta reverse. Measured with immunoSEQ multiplex PCR; TCRdb has only the in-frame clones, and not every one. The sample yields 90,000 to 95,000 clones, about 81% seen once. Time point of the sample: after dendritic cell vaccination, including at tumor progression/relapse. The CDR3 sequence is 13 residues long. Germline values: CDR1 SNHLY, CDR2 FYNNEI. V was clipped by 3 bases and J by 6 bases, with 9 bases between them. The source of this sequence is a human donor with glioblastoma. The material was blood, obtained after dendritic cell vaccination. The chain has TRBV2 and TRBJ1-5; D remains ambiguous. CDR3 DNA sequence: TGTGCCAGCAGTGATGGCGGGATTCAGCCCCAGCATTTT. It codes for CASSDGGIQPQHF.